This paragraph covers one TCR beta chain sequence. Its antigen is not identified. One junction end does not reproduce the germline sequence, and a read error may be involved. This CDR3 comprises 14 residues. Germline CDR1 and CDR2: SEHNR and FQNEAQ (reference sequence). The data belong to a study of breast tumors, draining lymph nodes, adjacent tissues. TCRdb redid the calling of the multiplex PCR reads with MiXCR, one entry per CDR3 protein. Of about 180,000 distinct CDR3 sequences listed, around a third were seen once; the top ten hold around 3.5%. The lymph nodes were axillary draining lymph nodes from breast cancer patients. Study-wide results and limits: Tumors had less TCR diversity than lymph nodes, more than nontumor tissue. The lymph node origin of tumor T cells was framed as consistent with a hypothesis, not demonstrated.

The chain recombines TRBV7-9 with TRBJ2-5; 8 positions match TRBD2. Sequencing was done on a sample of axillary lymph node tissue. The source of this sequence is a female donor with breast cancer. Some clones in this sample may be carry-over from other donors' samples. The CDR3 sequence: CASSPPGLEDTQYF. CDR3 nucleotide sequence: TGTGCCAGCAGCCCACCGGGACTAGAAGATACCCAGTACTTC.